The 30 T cell receptor beta chains reported below all come from one sample, sequenced in a study of T cells after yellow fever vaccination. TCRdb fed the 5' RACE reads into MiXCR, producing one record per CDR3 protein. Among 400,000 or so distinct CDR3 sequences listed, 11% were seen once. The sequencing used PBMCs, collected on the day of the first yellow fever vaccination. These receptors were obtained from a man aged 18 to 29 who received the YFV17D yellow fever vaccine.

The V call is TRBV7-8, the J call TRBJ2-3; 7 nucleotides align to TRBD2. V lost 2 bases to trimming and J lost 2 bases; unmatched junction nucleotides: 4. CDR1 is SGHVS, CDR2 FQNEAQ, per germline. The length of the CDR3 is 15 residues. CDR3 region: CASSLKAGFTDTQYF. The CDR3 DNA is TGTGCCAGCAGCTTAAAAGCGGGGTTCACAGATACGCAGTATTTT. The full variable domain, its missing parts supplied by reference TRBV7-8 and TRBJ2-3, is GAGVSQSPRYKVAKRGQDVALRCDPISGHVSLFWYQQALGQGPEFLTYFQNEAQLDKSGLPSDRFFAERPEGSVSTLKIQRTQQEDSAVYLCASSLKAGFTDTQYFGPGTRLTVL.

This clonotype was recorded many times. The chain employs TRBV5-1 and TRBJ2-7; TRBD1 matches at 9 bases. There are 14 residues in the CDR3. V dropped 6 bases and J dropped 6; count of bases not matched to a gene: 10. Germline values: CDR1 SGHRS, CDR2 YFSETQ. The CDR3 DNA reads as TGCGCCAGCACCCTACAGGGGGCGATTAGCGAGCAGTACTTC. This translates into CASTLQGAISEQYF.

This clonotype occurred a few times. The chain combines TRBV5-1 with TRBJ2-7; the match to TRBD2 covers 8 bases. The CDR3 is 16 amino acids. V was pared by 0 bases and J by 6 bases, with 11 bases of the junction left unmatched. Germline V gene data show CDR1 as SGHRS and CDR2 as YFSETQ. The DNA for the CDR3 is TGCGCCAGCAGCTTGGCCTCGCGGGGGGCCCGTCCCGAGCAGTACGTC. Protein: CASSLASRGARPEQYV.

The chain carries TRBV9 and TRBJ2-2, with D unresolved. CDR1 is SGDLS and CDR2 is YYNGEE in the germline V gene. The CDR3 has 13 amino acids. V lost 4 bases, J lost 7 bases, and 11 bases lay in between. CDR3 DNA: TGTGCCAGCAGCTCCAACATGGGCGGGGAGCTGTTTTTT. Amino acids: CASSSNMGGELFF.

V is TRBV4-1 and J is TRBJ2-5; D is possibly TRBD1 or TRBD2 (6 bases each). Trimming pared 5 bases from V and 5 bases from J, leaving 12 bases between. The CDR3 is 13 amino acids. Germline values: CDR1 MGHRA, CDR2 YSYEKL. As DNA, the CDR3 is TGCGCCAGCAGCTGGGGGGCCTGGGAGACCCAGTACTTC. As protein: CASSWGAWETQYF.

This chain joins TRBV6-2 or TRBV6-3 and TRBJ1-1; D unresolved. The CDR3 consists of 13 residues. V shed 0 bases and J shed 7 bases, with 9 bases lying between them. Germline-derived CDR1 and CDR2 are MNHEY and SVGEGT. In nucleotides, the CDR3 is TGTGCCAGCAGTTACTCGAACTCCGTTGAAGCTTTCTTT. Translation: CASSYSNSVEAFF.

V is TRBV29-1 and J is TRBJ2-1, with D tentatively TRBD2 (5 bases). CDR3 length: 12 amino acids. The germline V and J ends were trimmed by 4 bases and 6 bases, with 10 bases remaining between them. Looked up from germline, CDR1 is SQVTM and CDR2 is ANQGSEA. In DNA form, the CDR3 reads TGCAGCGTTGTGAGGACTTCCAATGAGCAGTTCTTC. As protein: CSVVRTSNEQFF.

This clonotype turned up a few times. The CDR3 DNA reads TGTGCCAGCAGCCCCCGGCGGGGCGGAGGGGGCGGCTACACCTTC. It translates to CASSPRRGGGGGYTF. The chain uses TRBV7-6 and TRBJ1-2; 7 bases are a match to TRBD1. Germline CDR1 SGHVS, CDR2 FNYEAQ. This CDR3 has 15 residues. Trimming at V came to 5 bases and at J to 8 bases, leaving 14 bases not matched to a gene. Full variable domain (remainder filled in from reference TRBV7-6 and TRBJ1-2): GAGVSQSPRYKVTKRGQDVALRCDPISGHVSLYWYRQALGQGPEFLTYFNYEAQQDKSGLPNDRFSAERPEGSISTLTIQRTEQRDSAMYRCASSPRRGGGGGYTFGSGTRLTVV.

This clonotype was detected many times. The chain recombines TRBV3-1 with TRBJ1-6, with 8 bases aligning to TRBD1. Germline CDR1 and CDR2: LGHDT and YNNKEL (reference sequence). The CDR3 extends over 15 amino acids. J was trimmed by 7 bases and V by 0 bases; bases with no gene match: 2. The CDR3 protein is CASSQDTGGNSPLHF. The CDR3 coding sequence is TGTGCCAGCAGCCAAGATACAGGGGGGAATTCACCCCTCCACTTT.

This clonotype was detected a few times. The rearrangement links TRBV24-1 to TRBJ2-5; D gene unclear. V lost 9 bases, J lost 5 bases, and 21 bases lay in between. Germline V gives CDR1 KGHDR, CDR2 SFDVKD. The CDR3 spans 15 residues. CDR3 sequence (DNA): TGTGCCACCTCACCGGGCCTAGGCCCCCTGGAGACCCAGTACTTC. It is translated as CATSPGLGPLETQYF.

The sample holds a few counts of this clonotype. The rearrangement uses TRBV6-6 and TRBJ2-7; the match to TRBD2 covers 7 bases. The ends lost 3 bases at V and 7 bases at J; junction bases unmatched: 3. Looked up from germline, CDR1 is MNHNY and CDR2 is SVGAGI (reference sequence). The CDR3 consists of 12 residues. The chain's CDR3 is CASSYGGGEQYF. The DNA of the CDR3 is TGTGCCAGCAGTTATGGGGGAGGGGAGCAGTACTTC.

This chain connects TRBV9 to TRBJ2-1, with 9 bases fitting TRBD2. Losses at the gene ends were 0 bases for V and 3 bases for J; bases not matched to a gene: 1. This CDR3 contains 15 residues. Germline values: CDR1 SGDLS, CDR2 YYNGEE. The chain's CDR3 is CASSVGSGGYNEQFF. In DNA, the CDR3 is TGTGCCAGCAGCGTAGGTAGCGGGGGCTACAATGAGCAGTTCTTC.

There are many counts of this clonotype. The chain combines TRBV20-1 with TRBJ1-5; D gene uncertain. V lost 6 bases and J lost 0, with 12 bases in between. This CDR3 has 14 amino acids. Germline V gene sequence: CDR1 DFQATT, CDR2 SNEGSKA (reference sequence). The CDR3 region has the DNA TGCAGTGCCCAGACCGATTATAGCAATCAGCCCCAGCATTTT. The encoded protein is CSAQTDYSNQPQHF.

This clonotype has a handful of counts. This chain links TRBV28 with TRBJ2-2; the D is unclear. In germline, CDR1 is MDHEN, CDR2 SYDVKM. The CDR3 is 14 residues long. V was clipped by 3 bases and J by 3 bases, with 8 bases between them. CDR3 residues: CASSFDGYTGELFF. In DNA form, the CDR3 reads TGTGCCAGCAGTTTTGATGGGTACACCGGGGAGCTGTTTTTT.

The rearrangement uses TRBV10-3 and TRBJ2-2; D not resolved. CDR1 and CDR2 from the germline V gene are ENHRY and SYGVKD. This CDR3 has 17 residues. V lost 0 bases, J lost 4 bases, and 15 bases lay in between. The CDR3 region is CAISESVLGKGTGELFF. The CDR3 nucleotides read TGTGCCATCAGTGAGTCAGTTTTAGGAAAGGGCACCGGGGAGCTGTTTTTT.

The count of this clonotype is one. The chain uses TRBV7-9 and TRBJ1-6, with no clear D. Germline-derived CDR1 and CDR2 are SEHNR and FQNEAQ (reference sequence). The CDR3 length is 14 residues. The V gene lost 5 bases and the J gene lost 5 bases, with 10 bases spanning the gap. The CDR3 loop is CASSLGPDNSPLHF. CDR3 DNA sequence: TGTGCCAGCAGCCTCGGACCAGATAATTCACCCCTCCACTTT.

This clonotype was observed a handful of times. This sequence joins TRBV7-2 and TRBJ1-5; D gene unclear. Trimming took off 6 bases at V and 6 bases at J, with 18 bases between the two ends. The CDR3 totals 15 residues. Germline assignment: CDR1 SGHTA and CDR2 FQGNSA. For the CDR3, the DNA is TGTGCCAGCAGTAACCGGACGGTATCGGGTCAGCCCCAGCATTTT. This translates into CASSNRTVSGQPQHF.

This chain uses TRBV28 with TRBJ2-7, with D perhaps matching TRBD2 (5 bases). With 2 bases removed from V and 2 bases from J, the gap between germline ends came to 16 bases. Per the germline V gene, CDR1 is MDHEN and CDR2 is SYDVKM. CDR3 length: 16 residues. The CDR3 region has the DNA TGTGCCAGCAGTTTAGTCGCTAGCAGGATCGCCTACGAGCAGTACGTC. This encodes CASSLVASRIAYEQYV.

The chain is built from TRBV20-1 and TRBJ2-7, with D perhaps matching TRBD2 (6 bases). V lost 4 bases and J 2 bases, leaving 12 bases between the germline ends. The CDR3 sequence is 13 residues long. CDR1 is DFQATT, CDR2 SNEGSKA, per germline (reference sequence). CDR3 nucleotides: TGCAGTGCTAATCGGGACTCGGCCTACGAGCAGTACTTC. This codes for CSANRDSAYEQYF.

This clonotype was detected only a few times. The J gene is TRBJ2-7, the V gene TRBV20-1, with D possibly being TRBD2 (7 bases). The CDR3 length is 13 residues. CDR1 and CDR2 (germline): DFQATT, SNEGSKA (reference sequence). The V gene lost 6 bases and the J gene lost 2 bases, with 14 bases spanning the gap. The CDR3: CSARGGGTYEQYV. Written as DNA, the CDR3 is TGCAGTGCGAGGGGGGGAGGGACCTACGAGCAGTACGTC.

This clonotype has ten or more counts. The CDR3 here is CASSLSAPLYGYTF. CDR3 DNA sequence: TGTGCCAGCAGCTTATCAGCCCCCCTCTATGGCTACACCTTC. J is TRBJ1-2 and V is TRBV7-2, with D unresolved. Germline CDR1 is SGHTA and CDR2 is FQGNSA. Deletions cut 2 bases from V and 4 bases from J, with 11 bases between. The length of the CDR3 is 14 residues.

This clonotype was seen many times. This chain uses TRBV5-1 with TRBJ2-2; the D is unclear. The V end was cut by 1 base, the J end by 1 base, with 5 bases between. Germline loops: CDR1 SGHRS, CDR2 YFSETQ. The CDR3 is 14 residues long. The CDR3 loop is CASSLMWNTGELFF. The CDR3 bases are TGCGCCAGCAGCTTGATGTGGAACACCGGGGAGCTGTTTTTT.

The chain has TRBV7-9 and TRBJ2-1; 8 nucleotides align to TRBD1. The V gene end was trimmed by 5 bases and the J gene end by 4 bases; junction bases not matched to a gene: 13. Germline-derived CDR1 and CDR2 are SEHNR and FQNEAQ (reference sequence). There are 17 residues in the CDR3. The CDR3 DNA follows: TGTGCCAGCAGCCCGAGGCCGGGACAGGAGGGGTACAATGAGCAGTTCTTC. This sequence encodes CASSPRPGQEGYNEQFF.

This clonotype showed up many times. A read error may produce the germline difference seen at one junction end. This chain connects TRBV19 to TRBJ2-7, with a weak D call TRBD1 (6 bases). The germline gives CDR1 LNHDA, CDR2 SQIVND (reference sequence). There are 15 residues in the CDR3. In DNA form, the CDR3 reads TGTGCCAGTAGTATTGTCCGAGGGGGATCCTTCGAGCAGTACTTC. Translation gives CASSIVRGGSFEQYF.

This clonotype was picked up a small number of times. The J gene is TRBJ2-6, the V gene TRBV4-3, with no clear D. The CDR3 is 15 amino acids. Trimming left V 1 base short and J 2 bases short, with 6 bases between. CDR1 and CDR2 from the germline V gene are LGHNA and YSLEER. Here the CDR3 reads CASSQGEPGANVLTF. The CDR3, as DNA: TGCGCCAGCAGCCAAGGCGAGCCTGGGGCCAACGTCCTGACTTTC.

This clonotype was seen a handful of times. This chain links TRBV10-2 with TRBJ2-7; D might be TRBD1 (5 bases). The CDR3 runs to 12 residues. V was pared by 6 bases and J by 3 bases, with 9 bases between. Germline V gene sequence: CDR1 WSHSY, CDR2 SAAADI. CDR3 coding DNA: TGCGCCAGCAGCGCAGGGTACTACGAGCAGTACTTC. As protein: CASSAGYYEQYF.

The rearrangement joins TRBV28 to TRBJ2-5; 9 positions agree with TRBD1. The CDR3 runs to 16 residues. Losses at the gene ends were 5 bases for V and 5 bases for J; bases not matched to a gene: 12. Per the germline V gene, CDR1 is MDHEN and CDR2 is SYDVKM. This chain's CDR3 is CASSSNRGRTSETQYF. In nucleotides, the CDR3 is TGTGCCAGCAGTAGCAACAGGGGGCGGACTTCGGAGACCCAGTACTTC.

This clonotype has just a few counts. V gene TRBV3-1 combines with J gene TRBJ2-2; no definite D call. Trimming pared 2 bases from V and 7 bases from J, leaving 8 bases between. This CDR3 comprises 13 residues. The germline gives CDR1 LGHDT, CDR2 YNNKEL (reference sequence). CDR3 in DNA: TGTGCCAGCAGCCAATCAGATGACGGGGAGCTGTTTTTT. The encoded protein is CASSQSDDGELFF.

The chain combines TRBV5-1 with TRBJ1-2; D is undetermined. CDR3 length: 16 amino acids. Germline assignment: CDR1 SGHRS and CDR2 YFSETQ. V dropped 1 base and J dropped 3 bases, with 16 bases sitting between them. The CDR3 region has the DNA TGCGCCAGCAGCTTGATGGAGCCTAAAGCGGACTATGGCTACACCTTC. Its translation is CASSLMEPKADYGYTF.

This clonotype was counted a single time. The chain employs TRBV11-2 and TRBJ2-1; D is possibly TRBD1 (8 bases). Trimming removed 5 bases from V and 5 bases from J, with 16 bases in between. Germline assignment: CDR1 SGHAT and CDR2 FQNNGV. The CDR3 sequence is 15 residues long. CDR3 amino acids: CASSATGGVNNEQFF. In DNA, the CDR3 is TGTGCCAGCAGCGCTACAGGGGGGGTAAACAATGAGCAGTTCTTC. Complete variable domain (other parts from reference TRBV11-2 and TRBJ2-1): EAGVAQSPRYKIIEKRQSVAFWCNPISGHATLYWYQQILGQGPKLLIQFQNNGVVDDSQLPKDRFSAERLKGVDSTLKIQPAKLEDSAVYLCASSATGGVNNEQFFGPGTRLTVL.